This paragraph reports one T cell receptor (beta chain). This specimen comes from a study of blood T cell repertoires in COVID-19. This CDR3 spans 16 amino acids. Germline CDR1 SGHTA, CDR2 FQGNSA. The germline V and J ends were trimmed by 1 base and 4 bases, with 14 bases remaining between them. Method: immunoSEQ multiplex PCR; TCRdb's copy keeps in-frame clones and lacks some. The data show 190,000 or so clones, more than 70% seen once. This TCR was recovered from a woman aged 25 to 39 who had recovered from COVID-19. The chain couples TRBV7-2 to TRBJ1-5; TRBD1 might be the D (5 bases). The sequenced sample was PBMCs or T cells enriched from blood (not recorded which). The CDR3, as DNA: TGTGCCAGCAGCTTAGGAGCGGGGGGGGATAATCAGCCCCAGCATTTT. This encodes CASSLGAGGDNQPQHF.